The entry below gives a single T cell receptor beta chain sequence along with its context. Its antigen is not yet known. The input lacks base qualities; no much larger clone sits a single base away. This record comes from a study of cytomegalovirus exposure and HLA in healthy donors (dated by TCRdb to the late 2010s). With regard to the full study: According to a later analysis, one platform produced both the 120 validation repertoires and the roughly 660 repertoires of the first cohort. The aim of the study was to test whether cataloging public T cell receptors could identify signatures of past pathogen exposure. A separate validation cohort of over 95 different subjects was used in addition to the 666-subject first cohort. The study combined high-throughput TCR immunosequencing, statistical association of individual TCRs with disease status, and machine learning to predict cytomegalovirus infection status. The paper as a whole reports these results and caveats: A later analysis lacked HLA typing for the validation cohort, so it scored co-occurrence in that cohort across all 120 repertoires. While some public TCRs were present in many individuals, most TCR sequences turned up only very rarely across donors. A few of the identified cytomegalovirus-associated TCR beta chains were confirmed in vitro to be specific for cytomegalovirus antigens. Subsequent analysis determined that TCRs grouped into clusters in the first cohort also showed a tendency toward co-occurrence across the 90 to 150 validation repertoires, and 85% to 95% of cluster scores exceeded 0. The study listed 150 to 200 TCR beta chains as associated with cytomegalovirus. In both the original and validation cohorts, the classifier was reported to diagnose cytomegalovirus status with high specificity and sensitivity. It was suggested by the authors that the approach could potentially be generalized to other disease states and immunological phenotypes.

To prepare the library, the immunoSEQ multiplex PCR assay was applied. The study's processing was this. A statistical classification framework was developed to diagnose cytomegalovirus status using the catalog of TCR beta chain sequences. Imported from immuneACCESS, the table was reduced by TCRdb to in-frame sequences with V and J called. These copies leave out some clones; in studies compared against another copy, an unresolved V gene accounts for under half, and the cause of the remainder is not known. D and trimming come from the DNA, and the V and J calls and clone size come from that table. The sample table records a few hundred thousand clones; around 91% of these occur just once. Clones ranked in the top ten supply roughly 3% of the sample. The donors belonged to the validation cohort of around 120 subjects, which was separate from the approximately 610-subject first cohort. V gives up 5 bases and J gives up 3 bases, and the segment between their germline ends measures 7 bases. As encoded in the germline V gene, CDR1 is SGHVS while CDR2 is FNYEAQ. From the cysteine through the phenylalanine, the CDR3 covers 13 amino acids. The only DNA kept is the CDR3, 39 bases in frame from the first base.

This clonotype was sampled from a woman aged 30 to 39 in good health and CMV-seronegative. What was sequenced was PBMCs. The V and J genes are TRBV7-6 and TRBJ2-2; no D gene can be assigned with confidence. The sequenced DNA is TGTGCCAGCAGCCTGCGTGACACCGGGGAGCTGTTTTTT. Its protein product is CASSLRDTGELFF.